The 32 T cell receptor beta chains in this list originate from one sample, sequenced in a study of CXCR3-negative and CXCR3-positive naive CD8 T cells. The authors prepared UMI-labeled TRB cDNA libraries by 5' RACE. TCRdb derives one entry per CDR3 protein from the 5' RACE reads, leaving out DNA. Reported are 35,000 to 45,000 distinct CDR3 sequences; the ten largest clones contain around 2%. The sample was naive CXCR3- CD8+ T cells from blood. Subset indicated: CD45RO-CCR7+CD27+CD95- naive CD8+ T cells lacking CXCR3 (TNR3-). The source is a human donor in good health. Some clones in this sample may be carry-over from other donors' samples.

In terms of frequency, this clonotype is medium-sized (0.01 to 0.1%). The V and J genes are TRBV7-3 and TRBJ2-2; TCRdb's D call of TRBD1 is untestable without DNA. The germline gives CDR1 SGHTA, CDR2 FQGTGA. CDR3 length: 15 residues. The CDR3 protein is CATRTGGQGDGELFF.

This rearrangement joins TRBV7-6 to TRBJ1-1; no DNA is available, so the TRBD1 call from TCRdb remains unchecked. Germline lookup yields CDR1 SGHVS and CDR2 FNYEAQ. The CDR3 is made up of 13 amino acids. This CDR3 is CASSLGGIPEAFF.

V is TRBV29-1 and J is TRBJ2-7; TCRdb picks TRBD1, but there is no DNA to check that call. This CDR3 is 13 amino acids long. CDR1 is SQVTM, CDR2 ANQGSEA, per germline. The CDR3 region is CSVGSGEAYEQYF.

The chain uses TRBV5-1 and TRBJ2-7; TCRdb's D gene call, TRBD1, goes unchecked for lack of DNA. The CDR3 totals 15 residues. Per the germline V gene, CDR1 is SGHRS and CDR2 is YFSETQ. CDR3 protein: CASSEGQGMDYEQYF.

The chain links TRBV3-1 to TRBJ1-1. CDR3 size: 14 residues. The V gene's germline CDR1 is LGHDT and CDR2 YNNKEL (reference sequence). The CDR3 sequence: CASSQVPTEAEAFF. Together with reference TRBV3-1 and TRBJ1-1, the CDR3 gives the full variable domain: DTAVSQTPKYLVTQMGNDKSIKCEQNLGHDTMYWYKQDSKKFLKIMFSYNNKELIINETVPNRFSPKSPDKAHLNLHINSLELGDSAVYFCASSQVPTEAEAFFGQGTRLTVV.

V usage is TRBV7-6 and J usage is TRBJ2-5; TCRdb's D call of TRBD1 is untestable without DNA. The CDR3 consists of 16 residues. CDR1 and CDR2 from the germline V gene are SGHVS and FNYEAQ. CDR3 region: CASSPLGGRDQETQYF.

V gene TRBV29-1 combines with J gene TRBJ2-1; TCRdb indicates TRBD1, and absent DNA this call remains unverified. CDR3 length: 13 amino acids. Germline CDR1 and CDR2: SQVTM and ANQGSEA. The CDR3: CSVVQAFYNEQFF.

This chain joins TRBV7-9 and TRBJ2-2; the D call of TRBD2 rests on TCRdb alone, since no DNA is present to check it. CDR1 is SEHNR and CDR2 is FQNEAQ in the germline V gene (reference sequence). This CDR3 region has 16 residues. The CDR3: CASSSTSGANTGELFF.

V gene TRBV6-6 combines with J gene TRBJ2-1; TCRdb indicates TRBD2, and absent DNA this call remains unverified. Germline V gene sequence: CDR1 MNHNY, CDR2 SVGAGI (reference sequence). CDR3 length: 14 amino acids. The CDR3 here is CASSFTSVADEQFF.

The V gene is TRBV28, the J gene TRBJ2-1. This CDR3 is built from 12 residues. Germline CDR1 reads MDHEN; CDR2 reads SYDVKM. The CDR3: CASSPNLGEQFF.

The genes are TRBV20-1 and TRBJ2-5; without DNA, the TCRdb call of TRBD1 cannot be checked. Germline V gene lookup returns CDR1 DFQATT and CDR2 SNEGSKA (reference sequence). CDR3 size: 14 residues. This CDR3 reads CSAGGQGSDETQYF.

This chain joins TRBV29-1 and TRBJ2-5. Germline V gene lookup returns CDR1 SQVTM and CDR2 ANQGSEA. The CDR3 extends over 13 amino acids. The CDR3 here is CSVELDGGETQYF.

The rearrangement joins TRBV6-2 or TRBV6-3 to TRBJ2-1; TCRdb calls TRBD2, which cannot be checked without DNA. Germline CDR1 is MNHEY and CDR2 is SVGEGT. The CDR3 consists of 14 residues. The CDR3 loop reads CATSYGLSYNEQFF.

This clonotype counts as medium-sized (0.01 to 0.1%) by frequency. This chain joins TRBV4-3 and TRBJ2-1; TCRdb calls TRBD2, which cannot be checked without DNA. CDR1 is LGHNA, CDR2 YSLEER, per germline. The CDR3 consists of 17 residues. CDR3 region: CASSHGTSGGGVNEQFF.

The chain carries TRBV7-2 and TRBJ2-2; with no DNA, the TCRdb D assignment of TRBD2 cannot be verified. The CDR3 is made up of 13 amino acids. The germline gives CDR1 SGHTA, CDR2 FQGNSA. The CDR3 sequence is CASSELAAGELFF.

V usage is TRBV29-1 and J usage is TRBJ2-1. Germline V CDR1 and CDR2: SQVTM, ANQGSEA. The CDR3 has 14 amino acids. The CDR3 protein is CSVTFESSYNEQFF.

According to its frequency, this clonotype is medium-sized (0.01 to 0.1%). V is TRBV29-1 and J is TRBJ2-4. CDR3 size: 13 residues. Germline CDR1 reads SQVTM; CDR2 reads ANQGSEA. CDR3 in amino acids: CSVPDLDGNIQYF.

The rearrangement links TRBV4-3 to TRBJ2-1. CDR1 and CDR2 (germline): LGHNA, YSLEER. The CDR3 spans 14 residues. The CDR3: CASSQGMTYNEQFF.

This chain uses TRBV20-1 with TRBJ2-3; TCRdb picks TRBD2, but there is no DNA to check that call. Germline lookup yields CDR1 DFQATT and CDR2 SNEGSKA (reference sequence). This CDR3 has 15 residues. The CDR3 protein is CSVTPGAGEADTQYF.

The chain has TRBV20-1 and TRBJ2-3; the D call from TCRdb, TRBD1, cannot be confirmed without DNA. CDR1 and CDR2 from the germline V gene are DFQATT and SNEGSKA (reference sequence). The CDR3 length is 16 residues. The chain's CDR3 is CSAREWGAVVTDTQYF.

This chain joins TRBV20-1 and TRBJ2-1; the TCRdb call, TRBD1, lacks DNA for checking. Looked up from germline, CDR1 is DFQATT and CDR2 is SNEGSKA (reference sequence). The CDR3 runs to 15 residues. CDR3 loop: CSASSPGGKYNEQFF.

The chain uses TRBV20-1 and TRBJ2-1. Looked up from germline, CDR1 is DFQATT and CDR2 is SNEGSKA (reference sequence). CDR3 length equals 13 residues. The CDR3 loop is CSAVSDLYNEQFF.

This chain connects TRBV7-9 to TRBJ2-7; TCRdb gives TRBD2 as the D gene, but with no DNA this cannot be confirmed. The germline gives CDR1 SEHNR, CDR2 FQNEAQ (reference sequence). The CDR3 contains 16 residues. The CDR3 is CASSPSRTSGSYEQYF.

The genes are TRBV10-1 and TRBJ2-2; without DNA, the TCRdb call of TRBD1 cannot be checked. CDR1 WNHNN and CDR2 SYGVQD come from the germline V gene (reference sequence). The CDR3 sequence is 18 residues long. Here the CDR3 reads CASSESWTGGRDTGELFF.

The chain uses TRBV15 and TRBJ1-4. This CDR3 is 14 amino acids long. CDR1 and CDR2 from the germline V gene are LNHNV and YYDKDF (reference sequence). CDR3 sequence reads: CATSLRTEDEKLFF.

This clonotype is called medium-sized based on its frequency. The rearrangement links TRBV29-1 to TRBJ1-1; the TRBD1 assignment by TCRdb is unverifiable without DNA. The germline V gene has CDR1 SQVTM and CDR2 ANQGSEA. CDR3 length: 15 residues. The CDR3 here is CSVTGAGTGDTEAFF.

The V call is TRBV6-2 or TRBV6-3, the J call TRBJ2-7; TCRdb's assignment of TRBD1 cannot be checked, as there is no DNA. The CDR3 loop spans 15 amino acids. CDR1 MNHEY and CDR2 SVGEGT come from the germline V gene. The CDR3 sequence: CASSYTRQVSYEQYF.

This sequence joins TRBV7-9 and TRBJ2-1. The length of the CDR3 is 14 residues. Per germline, CDR1 SEHNR and CDR2 FQNEAQ (reference sequence). This CDR3 reads CASSLEGFPNEQFF.

This rearrangement joins TRBV6-4 to TRBJ1-5. The CDR3 sequence is 12 residues long. The germline gives CDR1 MRHNA, CDR2 SNTAGT. CDR3 in amino acids: CASSRISQPQHF.

The rearrangement uses TRBV5-1 and TRBJ1-4; TCRdb picks TRBD1, but there is no DNA to check that call. The V gene's germline CDR1 is SGHRS and CDR2 YFSETQ. The CDR3 totals 15 residues. CDR3 sequence reads: CASSQGWGAGEKLFF.

Frequency places this clonotype as medium-sized (0.01 to 0.1%). This sequence joins TRBV2 and TRBJ2-1; TCRdb's D call, TRBD2, is unchecked because there is no DNA. CDR1 is SNHLY, CDR2 FYNNEI, per germline. The CDR3 is 16 residues long. CDR3 loop: CASSDQAGGGYNEQFF.

J is TRBJ2-7 and V is TRBV28; TCRdb's D call of TRBD1 is untestable without DNA. In germline, CDR1 is MDHEN, CDR2 SYDVKM. This CDR3 spans 13 amino acids. The CDR3 region is CASSLADTYEQYF.